Listed below are T cell receptor beta chains from one sample, sequenced in a study of blood T cell repertoires in COVID-19. Some clones are missing from TCRdb's copy, which holds only in-frame ones; the method was immunoSEQ multiplex PCR. The sample holds about 290,000 clones; roughly nine tenths are singletons and the top ten take 11%. The sample comprised peripheral blood. Receptors originate from a woman aged 25-40 years with COVID-19, enrolled during active disease. Each CDR3 is given with its conserved first and last residue. A D gene is named only where the DNA matches it firmly. Part of the rows lack a size; the others show once, few, many or a class for expanded clones.

J gene | D gene | V gene | clone size | CDR3 DNA | CDR3 protein
TRBJ1-2 | TRBD1 | TRBV24-1 | NA | TGTGCCACCAGGGTGGAGGGGACAGCTTTCTATGGCTACACCTTC | CATRVEGTAFYGYTF
TRBJ1-1 | TRBD1 | TRBV27 | NA | TGTGCCAGCAGCCAGGGGGACGGGAACACTGAAGCTTTCTTT | CASSQGDGNTEAFF
TRBJ1-6 | TRBD1 | TRBV2 | NA | TGTGCCAGCACCCGAACAGGGGGTTGGGATTCACCCCTCCACTTT | CASTRTGGWDSPLHF
TRBJ2-3 | NA | TRBV2 | NA | TGTGCCAGCAGGGACTCGAGGGGACTGCGAGATACGCAGTATTTT | CASRDSRGLRDTQYF
TRBJ2-7 | NA | TRBV21-1 | NA | TGTGCCAGCAGCAAAGGGGTACAGGGGACGGGGGAGCAGTACTTC | CASSKGVQGTGEQYF
TRBJ1-5 | TRBD1 | TRBV10-3 | NA | TGTGCCATCAAGGGACAGGGGGCTGATCAGCCCCAGCATTTT | CAIKGQGADQPQHF
TRBJ2-5 | TRBD2 | TRBV5-4 | NA | TGTGCCAGCAGCTCAACTAGCGGGGTCGAAGAGACCCAGTACTTC | CASSSTSGVEETQYF
TRBJ1-2 | NA | TRBV7-9 | NA | TGTGCCAGCAGCTTTGGTATGGGGCCGATCTATGGCTACACCTTC | CASSFGMGPIYGYTF
TRBJ1-1 | NA | TRBV6-1 | NA | TGTGCCAGCAGTGACAAGGGGCTAAACACTGAAGCTTTCTTT | CASSDKGLNTEAFF
TRBJ2-3 | NA | TRBV19 | NA | TGTGCCACGGGGATAACAGGGAGCACAGATACGCAGTATTTT | CATGITGSTDTQYF
TRBJ1-6 | NA | TRBV7-8 | NA | TGTGCCAGCAGCTTAGTCACAGGCCGGGGGTTAAATTCACCCCTCCACTTT | CASSLVTGRGLNSPLHF
TRBJ2-2 | TRBD1 | TRBV3-1/TRBV3-2 | many | TGTGCCAGCAGCCTAGGAACAGGGGGCAGCACCGGGGAGCTGTTTTTT | CASSLGTGGSTGELFF
TRBJ1-5 | NA | TRBV4-1 | NA | TGCGCCAGCAGCCAAGACGGCAGGGATTCGAATCAGCCCCAGCATTTT | CASSQDGRDSNQPQHF
TRBJ1-6 | NA | TRBV15 | NA | TGTGCCACCAGCAGAGCCTTCTCCTATAATTCACCCCTCCACTTT | CATSRAFSYNSPLHF
TRBJ2-7 | TRBD2 | TRBV9 | once | TGTGCCAGCAGCGCGGGACTATCGTACGAGCAGTACTTC | CASSAGLSYEQYF
TRBJ2-2 | TRBD1 | TRBV7-9 | NA | TGTGCCAGCTCGACGACAGGGTACGCGAACACCGGGGAGCTGTTTTTT | CASSTTGYANTGELFF
TRBJ2-7 | NA | TRBV24-1 | NA | TGTGCCACCAGTGCGGCAGGGGTCGGCGAGCAGTACTTC | CATSAAGVGEQYF
TRBJ2-7 | TRBD1 | TRBV2 | NA | TGTGCCAGCAGTGTACTCTCCGGGACAGCCTACGAGCAGTACTTC | CASSVLSGTAYEQYF
TRBJ1-6 | TRBD1 | TRBV7-9 | NA | TGTGCCAGCAGCTTAGCGCCACGGACAGGGACATCCTATAATTCACCCCTCCACTTT | CASSLAPRTGTSYNSPLHF
TRBJ1-5 | TRBD1 | TRBV19 | few | TGTGCCAGTACCCAAGGACAGGGACGGAGCAATCAGCCCCAGCATTTT | CASTQGQGRSNQPQHF
TRBJ2-3 | TRBD2 | TRBV11-3 | NA | TGTGCCAGCAGCTTAGGCCGGGGGGGGGATACGCAGTATTTT | CASSLGRGGDTQYF
TRBJ2-3 | TRBD2 | TRBV11-2 | NA | TGTGCCAGCAGCTCTCTTCTAGCGGGGGGGTCCTTTGCGCAGTATTTT | CASSSLLAGGSFAQYF
TRBJ2-7 | TRBD1 | TRBV27 | NA | TGTGCCAGCAGTTACGGCAACCGAGGGGGCGATGACGAGCAGTACTTC | CASSYGNRGGDDEQYF
TRBJ1-1 | TRBD1 | TRBV7-6 | NA | TGTGCCAGCAGCCAGGGGGCGCGGTGGACTGAAGCTTTCTTT | CASSQGARWTEAFF
TRBJ1-1 | NA | TRBV13 | NA | TGTGCCAGCAGCTTAGCCTTTTTTGGGGAGATGAACACTGAAGCTTTCTTT | CASSLAFFGEMNTEAFF
TRBJ1-2 | NA | TRBV3-1/TRBV3-2 | NA | TGTGCCAGCAGCCAGCGGGGCCTCTATGGCTACACCTTC | CASSQRGLYGYTF
TRBJ1-6 | NA | TRBV4-1 | NA | TGCGCCAGCAGCCAAGGTGGGGGGTTCTCCTATAATTCACCCCTCCACTTT | CASSQGGGFSYNSPLHF
TRBJ2-3 | TRBD2 | TRBV13 | NA | TGTGCCAGCAGCTTACGACTAGCGGGTTCCACAGATACGCAGTATTTT | CASSLRLAGSTDTQYF
TRBJ2-2 | NA | TRBV3-1/TRBV3-2 | NA | TGTGCCAGCAGCCAACGGCTAACAGGGCCCTACGGGGAGCTGTTTTTT | CASSQRLTGPYGELFF
TRBJ1-2 | TRBD1 | TRBV18 | NA | TGTGCCAGCTCACTTTCCCTACAGGGGGGCGACCCCTATGGCTACACCTTC | CASSLSLQGGDPYGYTF
TRBJ2-5 | NA | TRBV28 | NA | TGTGCCAGCAGTTCCGGGATGGTCCGAGACTTC | CASSSGMVRDF
TRBJ2-5 | NA | TRBV30 | NA | TGTGCCTGGAGTGTACGGACAAGAGAGACCCAGTACTTC | CAWSVRTRETQYF
TRBJ1-5 | NA | TRBV2 | NA | TGTGCCAGCAGGGTCAGTGTCAATCAGCCCCAGCATTTT | CASRVSVNQPQHF
TRBJ2-2 | NA | TRBV7-9 | NA | TGTGCCAGCAGCTTACCGGGAACCGGGGAGCTGTTTTTT | CASSLPGTGELFF
TRBJ2-7 | NA | TRBV4-2 | NA | TGTGCCAGCAGCCAAGGTTTCCACCAGGGGTCTGTGGGCGAGCAGTACTTC | CASSQGFHQGSVGEQYF
TRBJ1-2 | TRBD1 | TRBV7-9 | NA | TGTGCCAGCACCCCAGGGGGTGTCTATGGCTACACCTTC | CASTPGGVYGYTF
TRBJ2-3 | TRBD2 | TRBV18 | NA | TGTGCCAGCTCACCGCTAGCGGGGCTAGGAACAGATACGCAGTATTTT | CASSPLAGLGTDTQYF
TRBJ2-5 | NA | TRBV10-1 | NA | TGCGCCAGCAGTGAGTCTGGCTACTCGGGTCAAGAGACCCAGTACTTC | CASSESGYSGQETQYF
TRBJ1-4 | NA | TRBV7-9 | NA | TGTGCCAGCAGCTTGTTTTCACGGCGCGACAGGTGGGATGAAAAACTGTTTTTT | CASSLFSRRDRWDEKLFF
TRBJ2-1 | NA | TRBV9 | NA | TGTGCCAGCAGCGTAGGTACCAGCTCCTACAATGAGCAGTTCTTC | CASSVGTSSYNEQFF
TRBJ1-1 | NA | TRBV11-2 | NA | TGTGCCAGCAGCTCCCGACAGCCTAACACTGAAGCTTTCTTT | CASSSRQPNTEAFF
TRBJ1-6 | NA | TRBV29-1 | once | TGCAGCGCCGCCGTCGACATTGTTTCACCCCTCCACTTT | CSAAVDIVSPLHF